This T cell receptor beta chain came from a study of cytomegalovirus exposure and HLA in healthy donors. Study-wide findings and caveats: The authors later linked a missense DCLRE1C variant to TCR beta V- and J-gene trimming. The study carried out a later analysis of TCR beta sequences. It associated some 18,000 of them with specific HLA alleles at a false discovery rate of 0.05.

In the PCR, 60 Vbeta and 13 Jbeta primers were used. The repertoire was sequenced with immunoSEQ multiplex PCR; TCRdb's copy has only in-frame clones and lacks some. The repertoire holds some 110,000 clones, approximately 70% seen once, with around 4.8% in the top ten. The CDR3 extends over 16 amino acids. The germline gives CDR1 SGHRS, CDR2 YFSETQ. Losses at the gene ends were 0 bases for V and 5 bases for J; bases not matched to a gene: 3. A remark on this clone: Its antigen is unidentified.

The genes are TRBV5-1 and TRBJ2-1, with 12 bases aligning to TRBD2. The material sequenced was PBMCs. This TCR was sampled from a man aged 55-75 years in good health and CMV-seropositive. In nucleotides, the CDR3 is TGCGCCAGCAGCTTGGGGACTAGCGGGACCAACAATGAGCAGTTCTTC. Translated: CASSLGTSGTNNEQFF.